This TCR beta chain was captured in a study of blood T cell repertoires in COVID-19. Study-level background: The study drew acute and convalescent COVID-19 samples from the United States, Italy and Spain.

The repertoire was sequenced with immunoSEQ multiplex PCR; TCRdb's copy has only in-frame clones and lacks some. The sample consists of 200,000 to 300,000 clones, 75% to 90% of them appearing once. The sample consisted of peripheral blood. The origin of this receptor is a woman aged 55-69 years with active or convalescent COVID-19.

The CDR3 sequence is CASSTPGHPIEAFF. For the CDR3, the DNA is TGCGCCAGCAGCACGCCGGGACATCCTATTGAAGCTTTCTTT. The chain employs TRBV5-1 and TRBJ1-1, with D possibly being TRBD1 (6 bases). Trimming took off 4 bases at V and 7 bases at J, with 17 bases between the two ends. The CDR3 runs 14 residues. Looked up from germline, CDR1 is SGHRS and CDR2 is YFSETQ.